This TCR beta chain is drawn from a study of blood T cells in healthy people across ages. Study results and caveats: Diversity of TCR beta correlated strongly with naive T cell percentage. Underestimates were what the diversity estimates from one million T cells were considered to be.

With respect to this clonotype: Antigen: not known.

The CDR3 consists of 16 residues. CDR1 and CDR2 (germline): SGHNT, YYREEE (reference sequence). With 4 bases clipped from V and 0 bases from J, the junction kept 8 bases outside the gene matches. Per-sample PBMC isolation yielded at least 6.5 million cells. Primed by a sample-barcoded 5' primer and a J-beta primer mix, a second PCR proceeded for 7 to 11 cycles. TCRdb independently ran MiXCR on the 5' RACE reads; one entry per CDR3 protein. In the table there are about 700,000 distinct CDR3 sequences, approximately 31% of which are singletons. The rearrangement links TRBV5-4 to TRBJ1-1; 8 nucleotides align to TRBD1. This receptor was taken from a woman older than 75 in good health. The material sequenced was blood. CDR3 in amino acids: CASSPKRTGLNTEAFF. The CDR3 region has the DNA TGTGCCAGCAGCCCGAAGAGGACAGGGTTGAACACTGAAGCTTTCTTT.